The 16 T cell receptor beta chains reported below all come from one sample, sequenced in a study of identical twins. TCRdb redid the calling of the 5' RACE reads with MiXCR, one entry per CDR3 protein. Of approximately 410,000 distinct CDR3 sequences in the sample, around 20% were seen once. Sequencing input: naive T cells sorted from blood. The receptors originated from a middle-aged man in good health.

The rearrangement joins TRBV20-1 to TRBJ2-1; TRBD1 matches 9 bases. CDR1 and CDR2 (germline): DFQATT, SNEGSKA (reference sequence). The CDR3 spans 17 residues. Germline trimming cut 4 bases from V and 0 bases from J; bases unmatched to any gene: 10. The CDR3 sequence is CSANRDRDFLSYNEQFF. CDR3 coding DNA: TGCAGTGCTAACCGGGACAGGGACTTCCTCTCCTACAATGAGCAGTTCTTC.

The sample holds many counts of this clonotype. The chain has TRBV4-2 and TRBJ2-4; tentatively, D is TRBD1 (5 bases). V was pared by 3 bases and J by 0 bases, with 12 bases between. The germline gives CDR1 LGHNA, CDR2 YNFKEQ. The CDR3 is 16 amino acids. CDR3 DNA: TGTGCCAGCAGCCAGGATGACAGAGTAGCCAAAAACATTCAGTACTTC. Protein: CASSQDDRVAKNIQYF.

This chain connects TRBV5-1 to TRBJ2-5, with 8 nucleotides matching TRBD2. Germline V gives CDR1 SGHRS, CDR2 YFSETQ. This CDR3 contains 16 residues. Unmatched junction bases numbered 14, after V lost 4 bases and J lost 6 bases. The CDR3 reads CASSQLSSGGSKTQYF. The DNA of the CDR3 is TGCGCCAGCAGCCAACTATCCAGCGGGGGTTCCAAGACCCAGTACTTC. Combining the CDR3 with reference TRBV5-1 and TRBJ2-5 gives the whole variable domain KAGVTQTPRYLIKTRGQQVTLSCSPISGHRSVSWYQQTPGQGLQFLFEYFSETQRNKGNFPGRFSGRQFSNSRSEMNVSTLELGDSALYLCASSQLSSGGSKTQYFGPGTRLLVL.

This clonotype has at least ten counts. The chain has TRBV6-4 and TRBJ2-5; D perhaps matches TRBD2 (6 bases). Germline V gene data show CDR1 as MRHNA and CDR2 as SNTAGT. The CDR3 consists of 13 residues. V was shortened by 6 bases and J by 4 bases, with 12 bases between the two germline ends. This chain's CDR3 is CASSQNGGETQYF. In nucleotides, the CDR3 is TGTGCCAGCAGCCAAAACGGGGGAGAGACCCAGTACTTC.

This clonotype has a count of ten or more. The rearrangement uses TRBV12-3 or TRBV12-4 and TRBJ2-7; D is unresolved. The CDR3 has 12 residues. The V and J ends lost 3 bases and 2 bases respectively, with 5 bases between them. CDR3 protein: CASSLPPYEQYF. In nucleotides, the CDR3 is TGTGCCAGCAGTTTGCCCCCCTACGAGCAGTACTTC.

This clonotype was seen repeatedly, ten times or more. The CDR3 region has the DNA TGCGCCAGCAGCTTCGGGTCAGCAACTAATGAAAAACTGTTTTTT. It translates to CASSFGSATNEKLFF. The V call is TRBV5-1, the J call TRBJ1-4; no clear D. The length of the CDR3 is 15 residues. The germline V and J ends were trimmed by 2 bases and 0 bases, with 8 bases remaining between them. Looked up from germline, CDR1 is SGHRS and CDR2 is YFSETQ.

This clonotype was counted once. CDR3 loop: CASSDTWDRGSYEQYF. The CDR3 DNA sequence: TGTGCCAGCAGCGACACGTGGGACAGGGGGTCCTACGAGCAGTACTTC. The chain carries TRBV5-6 and TRBJ2-7; 11 positions agree with TRBD1. This CDR3 has 16 residues. The germline CDR1 and CDR2 sequences are SGHDT and YYEEEE. V shed 4 bases and J 1 base; nucleotides not matched to a gene: 7.

This clonotype was detected ten times or more. CDR3: CASSTPVAAGGYDYEQYF. The CDR3 region has the DNA TGTGCCAGCAGCACCCCCGTAGCGGCGGGAGGGTATGACTACGAGCAGTACTTC. This chain connects TRBV11-1 to TRBJ2-7; 9 bases line up with TRBD2. The CDR3 totals 18 residues. V was clipped by 5 bases and J by 3 bases; unmatched bases: 17. Germline V gives CDR1 SGHAT, CDR2 FQDESV (reference sequence).

This clonotype was recorded a few times. This chain joins TRBV12-3 or TRBV12-4 and TRBJ2-5; tentatively, D is TRBD1 (6 bases). The CDR3 loop spans 15 amino acids. V was cut by 6 bases and J by 1 base, with 15 bases left in between. The CDR3 bases are TGTGCCAGCAGCAAACAGGGATTAACCCAAGAGACCCAGTACTTC. This codes for CASSKQGLTQETQYF.

The gene calls are TRBV18 and TRBJ1-3, with a weak D call TRBD1 (5 bases). The CDR3 runs 13 residues. Germline lookup yields CDR1 KGHSH and CDR2 LQKENI. The CDR3 reads CAAGQRGGNTIYF. CDR3 coding DNA: TGTGCAGCGGGGCAACGTGGTGGAAACACCATATATTTT. Complete variable domain (other parts from reference TRBV18 and TRBJ1-3): NAGVMQNPRHLVRRRGQEARLRCSPMKGHSHVYWYRQLPEEGLKFMVYLQKENIIDESGMPKERFSAEFPKEGPSILRIQQVVRGDSAAYFCAAGQRGGNTIYFGEGSWLTVV.

V gene TRBV5-1 combines with J gene TRBJ2-2; D not certain. The V end lost 5 bases, the J end lost 5 bases, and 10 bases lay between the germline ends. Germline V gives CDR1 SGHRS, CDR2 YFSETQ. The CDR3 has 13 residues. CDR3 protein: CASSGRGTGELFF. CDR3 DNA: TGCGCCAGCAGTGGACGTGGGACCGGGGAGCTGTTTTTT.

This clonotype came up many times. The chain carries TRBV5-6 and TRBJ2-4, with D unresolved. The CDR3 loop spans 16 amino acids. Germline loops: CDR1 SGHDT, CDR2 YYEEEE. V dropped 0 bases and J dropped 0 bases, with 10 bases sitting between them. CDR3 sequence reads: CASSLVGSLAKNIQYF. The CDR3 region has the DNA TGTGCCAGCAGCTTGGTCGGATCCCTAGCCAAAAACATTCAGTACTTC.

This clonotype occurred many times. The chain links TRBV20-1 to TRBJ1-5; perhaps TRBD1 as D (6 bases). The length of the CDR3 is 15 residues. CDR1 and CDR2 (germline): DFQATT, SNEGSKA (reference sequence). V lost 6 bases and J 5 bases, leaving 20 bases between the germline ends. The CDR3 bases are TGCAGTGCAACCGGACAGACCAAATGGGATCAGCCCCAGCATTTT. Protein: CSATGQTKWDQPQHF.

This clonotype was counted a few times. The chain combines TRBV7-9 with TRBJ1-2; D gene ambiguous. Germline CDR1 is SEHNR and CDR2 is FQNEAQ (reference sequence). The CDR3 sequence is 15 residues long. The V and J ends lost 1 base and 3 bases respectively, with 12 bases between them. The CDR3 spells CASSLGPGEHYGYTF. The DNA for the CDR3 is TGTGCCAGCAGCTTAGGCCCCGGAGAGCACTATGGCTACACCTTC.

This clonotype has just a few counts. The chain is built from TRBV20-1 and TRBJ1-1, with D perhaps TRBD1 (6 bases). Germline V lookup: CDR1 DFQATT, CDR2 SNEGSKA (reference sequence). The CDR3 runs 14 residues. With 3 bases removed from V and 1 base from J, the gap between germline ends came to 12 bases. DNA for the CDR3: TGCAGTGCTAGGGAACAGGGAAGGAACACTGAAGCTTTCTTT. This translates into CSAREQGRNTEAFF.

The chain carries TRBV7-9 and TRBJ2-7; no clear D. The CDR3 loop spans 13 amino acids. Germline lookup yields CDR1 SEHNR and CDR2 FQNEAQ (reference sequence). With 0 bases removed from V and 5 bases from J, the gap between germline ends came to 8 bases. The CDR3 is CASSLAFVNEQYF. CDR3 DNA: TGTGCCAGCAGCTTAGCTTTTGTTAACGAGCAGTACTTC.